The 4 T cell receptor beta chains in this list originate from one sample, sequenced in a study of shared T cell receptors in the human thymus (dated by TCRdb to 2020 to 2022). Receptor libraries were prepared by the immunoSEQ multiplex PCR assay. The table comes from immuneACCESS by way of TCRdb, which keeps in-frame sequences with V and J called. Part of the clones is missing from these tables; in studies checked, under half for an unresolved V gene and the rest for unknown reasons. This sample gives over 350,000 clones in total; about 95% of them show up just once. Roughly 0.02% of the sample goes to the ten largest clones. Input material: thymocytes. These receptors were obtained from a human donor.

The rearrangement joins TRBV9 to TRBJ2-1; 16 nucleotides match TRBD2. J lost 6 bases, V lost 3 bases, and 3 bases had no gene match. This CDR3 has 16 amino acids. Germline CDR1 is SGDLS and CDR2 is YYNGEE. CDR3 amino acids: CASSAGTSGRANEQFF. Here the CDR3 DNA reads TGTGCCAGCAGCGCAGGGACTAGCGGGAGGGCCAATGAGCAGTTCTTC.

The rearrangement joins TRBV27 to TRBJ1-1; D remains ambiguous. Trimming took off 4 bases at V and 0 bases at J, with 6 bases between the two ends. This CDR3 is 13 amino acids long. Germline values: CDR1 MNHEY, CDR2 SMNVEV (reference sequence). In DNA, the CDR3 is TGTGCCAGCAGTTCAAGAATGAACACTGAAGCTTTCTTT. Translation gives CASSSRMNTEAFF.

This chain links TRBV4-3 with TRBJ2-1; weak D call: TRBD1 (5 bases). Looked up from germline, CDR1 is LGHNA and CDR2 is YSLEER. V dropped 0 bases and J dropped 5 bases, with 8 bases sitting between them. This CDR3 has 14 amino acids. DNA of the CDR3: TGCGCCAGCAGCCAAGAAGACAGCAACAATGAGCAGTTCTTC. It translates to CASSQEDSNNEQFF.

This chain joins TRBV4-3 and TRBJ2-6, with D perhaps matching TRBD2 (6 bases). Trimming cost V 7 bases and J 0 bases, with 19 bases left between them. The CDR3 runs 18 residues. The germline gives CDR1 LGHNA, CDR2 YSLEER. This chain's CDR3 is CASTQVGTVSSGANVLTF. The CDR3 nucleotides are TGCGCCAGCACCCAGGTAGGGACTGTAAGCTCTGGGGCCAACGTCCTGACTTTC.